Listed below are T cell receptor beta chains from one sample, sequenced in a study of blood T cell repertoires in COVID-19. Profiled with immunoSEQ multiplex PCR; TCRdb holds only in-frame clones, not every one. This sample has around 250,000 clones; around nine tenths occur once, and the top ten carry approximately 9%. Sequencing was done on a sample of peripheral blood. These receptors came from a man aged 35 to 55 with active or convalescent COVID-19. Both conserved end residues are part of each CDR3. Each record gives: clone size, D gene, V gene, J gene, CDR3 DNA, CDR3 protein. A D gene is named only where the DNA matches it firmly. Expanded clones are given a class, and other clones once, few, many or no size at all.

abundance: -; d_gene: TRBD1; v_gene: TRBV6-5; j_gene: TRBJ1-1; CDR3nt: TGTGCCAGCAGTTACACGGGACAGGAGAATGAAGCTTTCTTT; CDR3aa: CASSYTGQENEAFF
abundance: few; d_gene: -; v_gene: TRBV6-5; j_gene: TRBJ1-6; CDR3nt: TGTGCCAGCAGTTCAAACAGGGTTTCACCCCTCCACTTT; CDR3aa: CASSSNRVSPLHF
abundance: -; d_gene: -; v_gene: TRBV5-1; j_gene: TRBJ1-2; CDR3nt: TGCGCCAGCAGCTTAACAGCTAACTATGGCTACACCTTC; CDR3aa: CASSLTANYGYTF
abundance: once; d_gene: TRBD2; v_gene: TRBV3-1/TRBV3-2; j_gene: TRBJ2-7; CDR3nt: TGTGCCAGCAGCCAAGGCCATAGCGGGGGGGCGTCCTACGAGCAGTACTTC; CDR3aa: CASSQGHSGGASYEQYF
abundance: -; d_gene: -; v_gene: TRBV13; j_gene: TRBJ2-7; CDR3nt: TGTGCCAGCAGCACCCGAGGAACCTACGAGCAGTACTTC; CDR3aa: CASSTRGTYEQYF
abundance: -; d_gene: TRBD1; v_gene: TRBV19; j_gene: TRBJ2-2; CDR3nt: TGTGCCAGTAGTCGACATGGACAGGTTCCCGGGGAGCTGTTTTTT; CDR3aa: CASSRHGQVPGELFF
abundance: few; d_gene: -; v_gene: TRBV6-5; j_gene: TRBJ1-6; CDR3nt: TGTGCCAGCAGCGCAGGGCTCAATTCACCCCTCCACTTT; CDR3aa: CASSAGLNSPLHF
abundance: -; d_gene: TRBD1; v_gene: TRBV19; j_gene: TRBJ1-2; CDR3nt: TGTGCCAGTAGTGGGACAGGGGGCCCCCAAGATGGCTACACCTTC; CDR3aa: CASSGTGGPQDGYTF
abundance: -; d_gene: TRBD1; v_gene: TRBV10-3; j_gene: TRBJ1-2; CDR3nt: TGTGCCATCACTGGGACAGGTCGGCCAGGTGGCTACACCTTC; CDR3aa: CAITGTGRPGGYTF
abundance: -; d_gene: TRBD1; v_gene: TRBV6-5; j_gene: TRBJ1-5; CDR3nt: TGTGCCAGCCACCAGGGGGGAAGTCAGCCCCAGCATTTT; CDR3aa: CASHQGGSQPQHF
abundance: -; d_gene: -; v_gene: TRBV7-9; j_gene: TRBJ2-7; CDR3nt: TGTGCCAGCAGCTTAGCGGAGATATCCCCTATTGAGTACTTC; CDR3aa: CASSLAEISPIEYF
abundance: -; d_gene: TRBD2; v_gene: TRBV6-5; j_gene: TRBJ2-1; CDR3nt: TGTGCCAGCACCGTACTAGCGGGGGGCGGGTATGAGCAGTTCTTC; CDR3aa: CASTVLAGGGYEQFF
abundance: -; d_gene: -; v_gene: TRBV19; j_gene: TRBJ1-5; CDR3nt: TGTGCCAGTAGTCGAACAGGGACCCCAAGTCAGCCCCAGCATTTT; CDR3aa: CASSRTGTPSQPQHF
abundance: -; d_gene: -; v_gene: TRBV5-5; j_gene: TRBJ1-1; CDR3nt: TGTGCCAGCAGCTTGGACAGGTCGCCCTTGGGTGCTTTCTTT; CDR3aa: CASSLDRSPLGAFF
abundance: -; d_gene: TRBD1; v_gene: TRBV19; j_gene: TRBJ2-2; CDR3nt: TGTGCCAGTACCTTCAGGGGGTCTCGTGGGGAGCTGTTTTTT; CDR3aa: CASTFRGSRGELFF
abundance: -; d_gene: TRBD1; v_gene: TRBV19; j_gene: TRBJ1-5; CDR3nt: TGTGCCAGTACCCCAAACAGGGGCGTTAGCAATCAGCCCCAGCATTTT; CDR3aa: CASTPNRGVSNQPQHF
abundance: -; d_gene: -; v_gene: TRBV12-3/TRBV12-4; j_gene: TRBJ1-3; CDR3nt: TGTGCCAGCAGTTTGTCCTCCCCTAACACCATATATTTT; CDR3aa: CASSLSSPNTIYF
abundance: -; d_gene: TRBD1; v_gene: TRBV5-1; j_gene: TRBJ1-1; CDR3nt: TGCGCCAGCAGCTTGGCTACAGGGGTGGGGAACACTGAAGCTTTCTTT; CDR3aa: CASSLATGVGNTEAFF
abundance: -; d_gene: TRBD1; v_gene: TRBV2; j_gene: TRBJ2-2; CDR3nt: TGTGCCAGCAGGACAGGGTTCACCGGGGAGCTGTTTTTT; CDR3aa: CASRTGFTGELFF
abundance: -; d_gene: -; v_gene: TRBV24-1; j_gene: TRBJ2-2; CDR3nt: TGTGCCACCAGTGACAAGGGGGCGCGGAGGGCCGGGGAGCTGTTTTTT; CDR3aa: CATSDKGARRAGELFF
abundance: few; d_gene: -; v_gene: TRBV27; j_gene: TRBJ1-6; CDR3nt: TGTGCCAGCAGTTTTTCCGGGGTTTCACCCCTCCACTTT; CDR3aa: CASSFSGVSPLHF
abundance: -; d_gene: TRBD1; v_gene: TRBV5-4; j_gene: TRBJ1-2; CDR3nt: TGTGCCAGCAGCCCTCCGGGACAGGACAACTATGGCTACACCTTC; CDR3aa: CASSPPGQDNYGYTF
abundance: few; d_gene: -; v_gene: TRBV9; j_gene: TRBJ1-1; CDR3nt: TGTGCCAGCAGCGCCTCAGGACAGCCTAACACTGAAGCTTTCTTT; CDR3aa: CASSASGQPNTEAFF
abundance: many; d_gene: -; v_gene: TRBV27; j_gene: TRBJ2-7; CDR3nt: TGTGCCAGCAGCCGCCAGGGGCCCTACGAGCAGTACTTC; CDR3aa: CASSRQGPYEQYF
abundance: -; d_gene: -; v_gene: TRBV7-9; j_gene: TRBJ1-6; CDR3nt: TGTGCCAGCAGCTTGCAAACCACAGGGAGAGGTTCACCCCTCCACTTT; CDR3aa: CASSLQTTGRGSPLHF
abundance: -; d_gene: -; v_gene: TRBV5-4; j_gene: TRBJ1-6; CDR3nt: TGTGCCAGCAGCTCCAGGGCGGGGAATTCACCCCTCCACTTT; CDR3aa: CASSSRAGNSPLHF
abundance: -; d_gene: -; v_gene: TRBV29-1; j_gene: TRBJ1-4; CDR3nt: TGCAGCGTTACGAACAGGGAGTTTAATGAAAAACTGTTTTTT; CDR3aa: CSVTNREFNEKLFF
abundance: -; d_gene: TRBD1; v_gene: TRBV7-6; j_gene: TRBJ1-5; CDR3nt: TGTGCCAGCAGCCAGACAGGGGGCGGTCAGCCCCAGCATTTT; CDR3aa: CASSQTGGGQPQHF
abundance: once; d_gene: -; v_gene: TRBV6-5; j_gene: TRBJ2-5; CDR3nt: TGTGCCAGCAGCCCGGGGGATCAAGAGACCCAGTACTTC; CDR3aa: CASSPGDQETQYF
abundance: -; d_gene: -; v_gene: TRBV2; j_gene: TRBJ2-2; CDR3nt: TGTGCCAGCAGTGCCGCCCGCCGCACCCTAGGGGAGCTGTTTTTT; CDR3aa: CASSAARRTLGELFF